This T cell receptor (beta chain) was sequenced for a study of regulatory T cells in long-lasting Graves disease. Study at large: New Graves' disease cases had less than 3 months of antithyroid drugs.

This clonotype appeared many times. Its specificity is not known. Looked up from germline, CDR1 is MNHEY and CDR2 is SVGEGT. V shed 5 bases and J 0 bases; nucleotides not matched to a gene: 8. CDR3 length: 17 residues. Study observations and caveats: Accuracy could have been hurt by small sample size.

Indicated time point: newly diagnosed GD, antithyroid drugs for less than 3 months. After RNA was extracted from PBMCs, the TCR library was made from it. The diagnosis of Graves' disease used American Thyroid Association guidelines. Construction of the TCR beta libraries employed iRepertoire HTBI primers in conjunction with Arm-PCR of CDR3 regions. TCRdb used MiXCR to reprocess the multiplex PCR reads, holding one entry per CDR3 protein. The table records around 250,000 distinct CDR3 sequences, approximately 20% of them present only once. The source of this sequence is a female donor with Graves disease. The chain carries TRBV6-2 or TRBV6-3 and TRBJ2-3, with 10 bases aligning to TRBD2. The sequencing used peripheral blood mononuclear cells (PBMCs), collected at new diagnosis, from a patient treated with antithyroid drugs. The CDR3 DNA is TGTGCCAGCAGTAAAAGGACTAGCGGAGGGAGCACAGATACGCAGTATTTT. Protein: CASSKRTSGGSTDTQYF.